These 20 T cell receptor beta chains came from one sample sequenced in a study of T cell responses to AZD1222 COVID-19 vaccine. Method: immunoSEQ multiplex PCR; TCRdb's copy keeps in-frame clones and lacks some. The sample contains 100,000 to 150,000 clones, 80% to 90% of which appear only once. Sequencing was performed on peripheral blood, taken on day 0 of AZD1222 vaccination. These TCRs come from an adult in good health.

The CDR3 loop reads CASSRGLAGDGEQFF. CDR3 nucleotide sequence: TGTGCCAGCAGCCGAGGACTAGCGGGAGATGGTGAGCAGTTCTTC. The rearrangement links TRBV11-3 to TRBJ2-1; the match to TRBD2 covers 13 bases. The CDR3 runs 15 residues. Germline CDR1 is SGHNT and CDR2 is YENEEA. After removal of 5 bases from V and 9 bases from J, the junction contained 7 bases not matched to a gene.

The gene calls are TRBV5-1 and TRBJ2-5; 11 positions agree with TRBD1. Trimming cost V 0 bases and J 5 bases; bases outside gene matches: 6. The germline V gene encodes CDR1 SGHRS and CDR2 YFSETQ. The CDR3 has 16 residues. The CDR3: CASSLVGQGAGETQYF. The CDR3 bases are TGCGCCAGCAGCTTGGTCGGACAGGGGGCTGGGGAGACCCAGTACTTC.

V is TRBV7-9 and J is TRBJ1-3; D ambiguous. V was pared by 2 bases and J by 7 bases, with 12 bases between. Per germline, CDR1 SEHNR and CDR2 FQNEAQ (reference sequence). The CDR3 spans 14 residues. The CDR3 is CASSLPYPGNTIYF. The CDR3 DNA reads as TGTGCCAGCAGCTTACCTTACCCGGGGAACACCATATATTTT.

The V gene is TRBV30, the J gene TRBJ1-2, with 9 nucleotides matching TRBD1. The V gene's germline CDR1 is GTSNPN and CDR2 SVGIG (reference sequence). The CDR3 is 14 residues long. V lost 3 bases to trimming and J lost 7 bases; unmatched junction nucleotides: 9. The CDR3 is CAWRDTGGSVGYTF. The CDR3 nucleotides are TGTGCCTGGAGGGACACAGGGGGCTCTGTTGGCTACACCTTC.

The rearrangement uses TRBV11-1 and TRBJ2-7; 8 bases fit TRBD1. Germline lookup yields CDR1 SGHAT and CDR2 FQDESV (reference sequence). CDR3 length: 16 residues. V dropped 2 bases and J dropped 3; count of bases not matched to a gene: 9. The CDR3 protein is CASSLSGTGPLYEQYF. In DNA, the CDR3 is TGTGCCAGCAGCTTATCCGGGACAGGACCCCTCTACGAGCAGTACTTC.

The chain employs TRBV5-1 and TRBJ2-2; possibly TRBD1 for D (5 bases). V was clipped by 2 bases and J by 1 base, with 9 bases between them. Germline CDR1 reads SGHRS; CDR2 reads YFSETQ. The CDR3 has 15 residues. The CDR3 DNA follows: TGCGCCAGCAGCTTACGGACACTGAACACCGGGGAGCTGTTTTTT. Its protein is CASSLRTLNTGELFF.

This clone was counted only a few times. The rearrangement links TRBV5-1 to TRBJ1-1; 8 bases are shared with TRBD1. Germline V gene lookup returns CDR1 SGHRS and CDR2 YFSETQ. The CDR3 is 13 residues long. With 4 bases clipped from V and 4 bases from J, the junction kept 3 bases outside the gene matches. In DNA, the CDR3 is TGCGCCAGCAGCAGAACAGGGGGCACTGAAGCTTTCTTT. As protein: CASSRTGGTEAFF.

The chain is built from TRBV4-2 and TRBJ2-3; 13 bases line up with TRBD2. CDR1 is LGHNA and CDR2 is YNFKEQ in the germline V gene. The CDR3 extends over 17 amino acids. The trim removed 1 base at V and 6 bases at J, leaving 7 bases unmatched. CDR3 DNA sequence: TGTGCCAGCAGCCAAGCCACTAGCGGGGGGGCCTACGATACGCAGTATTTT. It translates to CASSQATSGGAYDTQYF.

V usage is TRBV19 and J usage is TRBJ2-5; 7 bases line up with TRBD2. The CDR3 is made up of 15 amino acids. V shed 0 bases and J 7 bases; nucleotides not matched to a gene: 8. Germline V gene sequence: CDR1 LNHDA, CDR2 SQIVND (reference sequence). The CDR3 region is CASSIEVGGSGTQYF. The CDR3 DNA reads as TGTGCCAGTAGTATAGAGGTGGGAGGGTCCGGGACCCAGTACTTC.

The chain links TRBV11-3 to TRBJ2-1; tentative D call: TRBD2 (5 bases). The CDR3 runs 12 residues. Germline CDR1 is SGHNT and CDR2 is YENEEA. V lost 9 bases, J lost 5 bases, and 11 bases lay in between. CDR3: CARSRENNEQFF. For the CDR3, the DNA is TGTGCCAGAAGTCGGGAAAACAATGAGCAGTTCTTC.

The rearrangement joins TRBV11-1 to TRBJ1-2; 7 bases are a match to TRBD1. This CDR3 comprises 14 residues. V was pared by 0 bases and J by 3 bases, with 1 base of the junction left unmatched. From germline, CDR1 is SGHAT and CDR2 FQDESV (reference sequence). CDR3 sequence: CASSLAGQDYGYTF. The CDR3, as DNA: TGTGCCAGCAGCTTAGCAGGACAGGACTATGGCTACACCTTC.

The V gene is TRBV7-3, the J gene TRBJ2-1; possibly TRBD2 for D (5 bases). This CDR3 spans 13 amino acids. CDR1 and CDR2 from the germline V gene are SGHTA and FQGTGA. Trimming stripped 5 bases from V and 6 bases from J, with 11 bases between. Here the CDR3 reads CASSGSVGNEQFF. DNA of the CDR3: TGTGCCAGCAGCGGGAGTGTGGGCAATGAGCAGTTCTTC.

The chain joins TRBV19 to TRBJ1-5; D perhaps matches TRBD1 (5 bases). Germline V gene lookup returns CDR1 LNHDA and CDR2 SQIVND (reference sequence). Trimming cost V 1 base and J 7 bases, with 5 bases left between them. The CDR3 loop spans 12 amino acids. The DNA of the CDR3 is TGTGCCAGTAGTATAGGGGGCCAGCCCCAGCATTTT. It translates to CASSIGGQPQHF.

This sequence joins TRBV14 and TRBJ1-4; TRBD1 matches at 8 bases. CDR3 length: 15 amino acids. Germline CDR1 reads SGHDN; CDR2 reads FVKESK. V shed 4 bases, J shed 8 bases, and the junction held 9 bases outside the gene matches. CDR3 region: CASSLYRGMAEKLFF. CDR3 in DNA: TGTGCCAGCAGCCTTTACAGGGGGATGGCCGAAAAACTGTTTTTT. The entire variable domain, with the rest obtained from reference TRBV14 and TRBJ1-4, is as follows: EAGVTQFPSHSVIEKGQTVTLRCDPISGHDNLYWYRRVMGKEIKFLLHFVKESKQDESGMPNNRFLAERTGGTYSTLKVQPAELEDSGVYFCASSLYRGMAEKLFFGSGTQLSVL.

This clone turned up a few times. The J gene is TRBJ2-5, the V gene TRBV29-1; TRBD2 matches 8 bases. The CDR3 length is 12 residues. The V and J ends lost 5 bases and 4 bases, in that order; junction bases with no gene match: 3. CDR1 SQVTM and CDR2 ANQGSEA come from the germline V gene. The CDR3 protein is CSVRAGGETQYF. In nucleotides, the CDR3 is TGCAGCGTTCGGGCGGGGGGAGAGACCCAGTACTTC.

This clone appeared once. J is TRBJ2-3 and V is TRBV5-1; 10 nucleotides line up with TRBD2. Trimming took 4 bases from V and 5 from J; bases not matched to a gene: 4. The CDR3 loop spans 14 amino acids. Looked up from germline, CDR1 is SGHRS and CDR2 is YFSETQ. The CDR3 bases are TGCGCCAGCAGCAATCTAGCGGGAGTAGATACGCAGTATTTT. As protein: CASSNLAGVDTQYF.

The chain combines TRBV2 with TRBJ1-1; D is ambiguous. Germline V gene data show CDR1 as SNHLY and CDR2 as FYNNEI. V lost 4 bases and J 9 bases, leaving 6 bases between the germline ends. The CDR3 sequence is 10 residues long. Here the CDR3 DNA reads TGTGCCAGCAGTGTAGTCCAAGCTTTCTTT. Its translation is CASSVVQAFF.

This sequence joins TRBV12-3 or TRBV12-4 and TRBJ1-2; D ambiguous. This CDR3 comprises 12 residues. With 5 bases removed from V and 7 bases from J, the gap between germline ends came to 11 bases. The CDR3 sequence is CASSLSMIGYTF. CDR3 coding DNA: TGTGCCAGCAGTCTAAGCATGATTGGCTACACCTTC.

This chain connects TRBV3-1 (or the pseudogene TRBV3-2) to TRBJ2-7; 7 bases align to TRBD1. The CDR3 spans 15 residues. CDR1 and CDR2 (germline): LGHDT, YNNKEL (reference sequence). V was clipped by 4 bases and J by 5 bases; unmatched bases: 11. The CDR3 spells CASSLKSRGRNEQYF. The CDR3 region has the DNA TGTGCCAGCAGCCTAAAGAGTAGGGGGCGCAACGAGCAGTACTTC.

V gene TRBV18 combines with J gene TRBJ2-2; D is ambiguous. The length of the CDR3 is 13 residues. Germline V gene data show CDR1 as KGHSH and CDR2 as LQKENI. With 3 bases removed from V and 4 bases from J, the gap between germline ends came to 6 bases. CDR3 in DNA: TGTGCCAGCTCACCGCCGGTCACCGGGGAGCTGTTTTTT. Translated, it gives CASSPPVTGELFF. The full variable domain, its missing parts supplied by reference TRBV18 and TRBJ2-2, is NAGVMQNPRHLVRRRGQEARLRCSPMKGHSHVYWYRQLPEEGLKFMVYLQKENIIDESGMPKERFSAEFPKEGPSILRIQQVVRGDSAAYFCASSPPVTGELFFGEGSRLTVL.